This TCR beta chain derives from a study of T cells in Graves' hyperthyroidism and ophthalmopathy. The CDR3 is 14 amino acids. Germline assignment: CDR1 PRHDT and CDR2 FYEKMQ (reference sequence). V was clipped by 2 bases and J by 5 bases, with 9 bases between them. This clonotype was counted at least ten times. Amplification of TCR beta CDR3 regions was performed using RNA transcripts as template. The HTBI primer set was used in a first-round RT-PCR of the TCR CDR3. In TCRdb, the multiplex PCR reads were re-called with MiXCR into one record per CDR3 protein. Of under 300,000 distinct CDR3 sequences detected, about 14% appear once; the ten largest clones hold about an eighth.

The specimen was blood. This clonotype was obtained from a woman in her thirties or forties with Graves' hyperthyroidism that later progressed to Graves' ophthalmopathy. The chain recombines TRBV13 with TRBJ2-2, with D tentatively TRBD1 (6 bases). The CDR3 sequence: CASSLRGHTGELFF. In DNA form, the CDR3 reads TGTGCCAGCAGCTTAAGGGGACATACCGGGGAGCTGTTTTTT.